What follows is one T cell receptor (beta chain) and its context. The data belong to a study of T cell responses to AZD1222 COVID-19 vaccine. CDR1 and CDR2 (germline): SGHRS, YFSETQ. The length of the CDR3 is 12 residues. Trimming left V 4 bases short and J 7 bases short, with 9 bases between. Using immunoSEQ multiplex PCR, the repertoire was profiled, and TCRdb retains in-frame clones only, with some absent. The data hold some 130,000 clones, with just over 85% observed a single time. The rearrangement joins TRBV5-1 to TRBJ2-4, with D possibly matching TRBD2 (6 bases). Sample: peripheral blood, taken on day 0 of MenACWY control vaccination. This receptor was obtained from an adult in good health. CDR3 in DNA: TGCGCCAGCAGCCCACTAGCCAACATTCAGTACTTC. Residues: CASSPLANIQYF.